These 4 T cell receptor beta chains originate from one sample sequenced in a study of shared clonotypes between healthy human individuals (dated by TCRdb to the early 2020s). Libraries were constructed by the immunoSEQ multiplex PCR assay. This is the immuneACCESS table as TCRdb keeps it, with only in-frame sequences that have V and J called. A part of the clones is gone; compared with another copy, unresolved V genes explain less than half, and the rest is unexplained. The sample table contains about 2.4 million clones; only one count was recorded for 93% of them. Together, the top ten hold 0.36% of the sample. Sequenced material: naive CD4+ T cells from PBMCs. Sample cell subset or site, as interpreted from the label and publication: CD45RA+ positively selected. The receptors derive from a man aged 18 to 29 in good health. Some clones in this sample may be carry-over from other donors' samples.

This chain joins TRBV5-4 and TRBJ2-6; 8 bases map to TRBD1. V was clipped by 3 bases and J by 4 bases; unmatched bases: 9. CDR3 length equals 17 residues. CDR1 and CDR2 (germline): SGHNT, YYREEE (reference sequence). As DNA, the CDR3 is TGTGCCAGCAGCTCCCCTGGACAGGGATCCGGGGCCAACGTCCTGACTTTC. Encoded protein: CASSSPGQGSGANVLTF.

V and J are TRBV10-1 and TRBJ2-6, with a possible D match to TRBD1 (6 bases). V lost 5 bases and J lost 1, with 9 bases in between. The CDR3 contains 15 residues. Germline lookup yields CDR1 WNHNN and CDR2 SYGVQD (reference sequence). The CDR3 DNA reads as TGCGCCAGCAGTCCAGGGGCTTCTGGGGCCAACGTCCTGACTTTC. It codes for CASSPGASGANVLTF.

A single count supports this clone. The CDR3 protein is CASIQQGYYGYTF. The CDR3 coding sequence is TGTGCCAGCATACAACAGGGTTACTATGGCTACACCTTC. The gene calls are TRBV5-4 and TRBJ1-2; weak D call: TRBD1 (6 bases). V shed 6 bases and J shed 3 bases, with 12 bases lying between them. The CDR3 runs 13 residues. Per germline, CDR1 SGHNT and CDR2 YYREEE (reference sequence).

The rearrangement links TRBV6-5 to TRBJ1-4, with D unclear. The CDR3 extends over 15 amino acids. CDR1 is MNHEY, CDR2 SVGAGI, per germline. Trimming left V 2 bases short and J 1 base short, with 8 bases between. The CDR3: CASSYDLRTNEKLFF. The DNA of the CDR3 is TGTGCCAGCAGTTACGATCTAAGAACTAATGAAAAACTGTTTTTT.